This TCR beta chain was captured by sequencing in a study of response to subunit inactivated influenza vaccine. A word on this clonotype: Its antigen is still unknown.

MiXCR, run by TCRdb on the RT-PCR reads, gives a single entry per CDR3 protein. The data hold 450,000 to 550,000 distinct CDR3 sequences, with around 25% observed a single time. Germline V gives CDR1 SGHTA, CDR2 FQGNSA. V shed 5 bases and J shed 4 bases, with 12 bases lying between them. This CDR3 region has 14 residues. Findings and caveats of the study: A suggestion made by the authors is that each seasonal influenza vaccination recruits few new T cells.

The clonotype comes from a man aged 50-60 years who received an inactivated influenza vaccine. The sequences come from CD4+ T cells sorted from PBMCs, collected around 5 days after vaccination. This sequence joins TRBV7-2 and TRBJ2-1; D is ambiguous. The CDR3 is CASSPLQWYNEQFF. Here the CDR3 DNA reads TGTGCCAGCAGCCCACTCCAGTGGTACAATGAGCAGTTCTTC.